The 28 T cell receptor beta chains given below trace back to one sample, sequenced in a study of blood T cell repertoires in COVID-19. Sequencing was performed with immunoSEQ multiplex PCR; in TCRdb, only in-frame clones are kept and a portion is missing. This table has 110,000 or so clones, more than 75% appearing once. The sample comprised peripheral blood. The receptor set was obtained from a man in his forties or fifties with acute or convalescent COVID-19.

The rearrangement joins TRBV30 to TRBJ1-5; the D gene is possibly TRBD1 (5 bases). The CDR3 has 16 residues. Deletions cut 2 bases from V and 3 bases from J, with 17 bases between. Per the germline V gene, CDR1 is GTSNPN and CDR2 is SVGIG (reference sequence). CDR3 in amino acids: CAWSLPWGGFNQPQHF. The CDR3 DNA sequence: TGTGCCTGGAGTCTCCCCTGGGGGGGTTTCAATCAGCCCCAGCATTTT.

The chain recombines TRBV7-2 with TRBJ2-3, with TRBD1 matching 7 bases. The CDR3 extends over 14 amino acids. Looked up from germline, CDR1 is SGHTA and CDR2 is FQGNSA. Unmatched junction bases numbered 3, after V lost 2 bases and J lost 4 bases. The CDR3 nucleotides are TGTGCCAGCAGCTTAACAGGACAGGCAGATACGCAGTATTTT. Protein: CASSLTGQADTQYF. The full variable domain, rest sourced from reference TRBV7-2 and TRBJ2-3, is GAGVSQSPSNKVTEKGKDVELRCDPISGHTALYWYRQSLGQGLEFLIYFQGNSAPDKSGLPSDRFSAERTGGSVSTLTIQRTQQEDSAVYLCASSLTGQADTQYFGPGTRLTVL.

The rearrangement links TRBV20-1 to TRBJ1-5, with D maybe TRBD1 (5 bases). The CDR3 consists of 14 residues. In germline, CDR1 is DFQATT, CDR2 SNEGSKA (reference sequence). V was shortened by 3 bases and J by 6 bases, with 15 bases between the two germline ends. CDR3 residues: CSASGAQGGQPQHF. The CDR3 bases are TGCAGTGCTAGTGGGGCCCAGGGTGGTCAGCCCCAGCATTTT.

This clone was found a few times. The chain carries TRBV29-1 and TRBJ1-2; maybe TRBD1 (6 bases). CDR1 and CDR2 (germline): SQVTM, ANQGSEA. V was trimmed by 7 bases and J by 2 bases, leaving 11 bases between them. The CDR3 extends over 12 amino acids. CDR3 loop: CSGQDTNYGYTF. The CDR3 DNA follows: TGCAGCGGACAGGACACCAACTATGGCTACACCTTC.

CDR3 sequence reads: CASRTSSGNTIYF. The CDR3 nucleotides are TGTGCCAGCAGAACGAGCTCTGGAAACACCATATATTTT. This sequence joins TRBV2 and TRBJ1-3; D not resolved. Trimming took 6 bases from V and 0 from J, leaving 6 bases between them. Germline loops: CDR1 SNHLY, CDR2 FYNNEI. The CDR3 consists of 13 residues.

This sequence joins TRBV2 and TRBJ2-7, with D possibly TRBD1 on 6 matching bases. Trimming took 5 bases from V and 3 from J, leaving 11 bases between them. This CDR3 is 13 amino acids long. Germline CDR1 is SNHLY and CDR2 is FYNNEI. The CDR3 here is CASSPVDSYEQYF. CDR3 nucleotide sequence: TGTGCCAGCAGTCCCGTGGACAGCTACGAGCAGTACTTC.

V usage is TRBV30 and J usage is TRBJ1-4; 9 bases fit TRBD1. After removal of 3 bases from V and 7 bases from J, the junction contained 6 bases not matched to a gene. The germline CDR1 and CDR2 sequences are GTSNPN and SVGIG (reference sequence). CDR3 size: 14 residues. CDR3 residues: CAWRRGQGSEKLFF. The CDR3, as DNA: TGTGCCTGGAGGCGGGGACAGGGTAGTGAAAAACTGTTTTTT.

This sequence joins TRBV29-1 and TRBJ2-7; 9 bases are shared with TRBD1. Unmatched junction bases numbered 7, after V lost 6 bases and J lost 4 bases. The CDR3 runs to 13 residues. Germline lookup yields CDR1 SQVTM and CDR2 ANQGSEA. The DNA of the CDR3 is TGCAGCGTCCTGACGGACAGGGGATACGAGCAGTACTTC. Its protein product is CSVLTDRGYEQYF.

The J gene is TRBJ1-1, the V gene TRBV2; the D is unclear. The V end lost 4 bases, the J end lost 0 bases, and 9 bases lay between the germline ends. The CDR3 loop spans 14 amino acids. Germline assignment: CDR1 SNHLY and CDR2 FYNNEI. DNA for the CDR3: TGTGCCAGCAGTGGACGGAGTTTGAACACTGAAGCTTTCTTT. It translates to CASSGRSLNTEAFF.

V is TRBV3-1 (or the pseudogene TRBV3-2) and J is TRBJ1-4; TRBD1 aligns across 7 bases. Germline-derived CDR1 and CDR2 are LGHDT and YNNKEL (reference sequence). The CDR3 totals 19 residues. Losses at the gene ends were 4 bases for V and 7 bases for J; bases not matched to a gene: 21. DNA of the CDR3: TGTGCCAGCAGCCGGGGGGCGTTCGTTTTAGGGGGCGATGCTGAAAAACTGTTTTTT. Protein product: CASSRGAFVLGGDAEKLFF.

The rearrangement links TRBV7-2 to TRBJ2-3; D unclear. V was pared by 5 bases and J by 5 bases, with 11 bases between. CDR3 length equals 13 residues. The germline CDR1 and CDR2 sequences are SGHTA and FQGNSA. For the CDR3, the DNA is TGTGCCAGCAGCCGGTACCAGGAAGATACGCAGTATTTT. As protein: CASSRYQEDTQYF.

The chain couples TRBV5-8 to TRBJ2-3, with D perhaps matching TRBD1 (5 bases). Per germline, CDR1 SGHTS and CDR2 YDEGEE. Trimming pared 4 bases from V and 0 bases from J, leaving 12 bases between. The CDR3 extends over 15 amino acids. The CDR3 is CASSPQGPSTDTQYF. The CDR3 bases are TGTGCCAGCAGCCCTCAGGGTCCCAGCACAGATACGCAGTATTTT.

The chain has TRBV6-6 and TRBJ1-4, with TRBD1 matching 7 bases. V was pared by 7 bases and J by 7 bases, with 9 bases of the junction left unmatched. Germline V gene lookup returns CDR1 MNHNY and CDR2 SVGAGI (reference sequence). The length of the CDR3 is 14 residues. The CDR3 region is CASNQGGSGEKLFF. The CDR3 DNA follows: TGTGCCAGCAATCAGGGGGGAAGCGGTGAAAAACTGTTTTTT.

The rearrangement uses TRBV11-2 and TRBJ2-7; a weak D match, TRBD1 (6 bases). CDR1 and CDR2 (germline): SGHAT, FQNNGV. V was trimmed by 6 bases and J by 3 bases, leaving 21 bases between them. CDR3 length: 16 residues. CDR3: CASRQIRDKNYYEQYF. The CDR3, as DNA: TGTGCCAGCAGACAGATCCGGGACAAAAACTACTACGAGCAGTACTTC.

This chain links TRBV11-3 with TRBJ2-1; TRBD2 aligns across 10 bases. Germline V gene sequence: CDR1 SGHNT, CDR2 YENEEA. The CDR3 is 17 amino acids. V gave up 0 bases and J gave up 0 bases; unmatched junction bases: 2. This CDR3 reads CASSLDSGGSSYNEQFF. The CDR3 region has the DNA TGTGCCAGCAGCTTAGATAGCGGGGGGAGCTCCTACAATGAGCAGTTCTTC.

This chain uses TRBV2 with TRBJ1-2, with 8 bases aligning to TRBD1. After removal of 4 bases from V and 5 bases from J, the junction contained 9 bases not matched to a gene. This CDR3 is 15 amino acids long. From germline, CDR1 is SNHLY and CDR2 FYNNEI. The CDR3: CASSGNVDREYGYTF. DNA of the CDR3: TGTGCCAGCAGTGGGAATGTGGACAGGGAATATGGCTACACCTTC.

In this sample, this clone turned up once. The chain joins TRBV7-9 to TRBJ2-3, with TRBD2 identical over 10 bases. CDR3 length equals 16 residues. The V and J ends lost 4 bases and 7 bases, in that order; junction bases with no gene match: 11. Germline CDR1 reads SEHNR; CDR2 reads FQNEAQ (reference sequence). CDR3 bases: TGTGCCAGCAGCTCCTTCGGCGCTAGCGGGGGTCATACGCAGTATTTT. This gives the protein CASSSFGASGGHTQYF.

V and J are TRBV4-2 and TRBJ2-6; TRBD2 matches at 8 bases. The CDR3 sequence is 19 residues long. Germline lookup yields CDR1 LGHNA and CDR2 YNFKEQ. After removal of 0 bases from V and 0 bases from J, the junction contained 7 bases not matched to a gene. The CDR3 loop is CASSQDWQRGISGANVLTF. The CDR3 bases are TGTGCCAGCAGCCAAGATTGGCAGCGGGGGATCTCTGGGGCCAACGTCCTGACTTTC.

J is TRBJ2-1 and V is TRBV5-8, with 9 bases fitting TRBD2. Germline V gene data show CDR1 as SGHTS and CDR2 as YDEGEE. V lost 0 bases, J lost 6 bases, and 16 bases stayed unmatched. The CDR3 runs to 19 residues. Here the CDR3 DNA reads TGTGCCAGCAGCTTGGGGAAACCGGGACTAGCATCCCCGGGCAATGAGCAGTTCTTC. Translating it yields CASSLGKPGLASPGNEQFF.

This clone has a handful of counts. This chain joins TRBV3-1 (or the pseudogene TRBV3-2) and TRBJ2-1; D is possibly TRBD2 (6 bases). Germline V gene sequence: CDR1 LGHDT, CDR2 YNNKEL (reference sequence). This CDR3 is 14 amino acids long. The germline V and J ends were trimmed by 6 bases and 6 bases, with 15 bases remaining between them. CDR3 region: CASRPFGGGNEQFF. The CDR3 region has the DNA TGTGCCAGCAGGCCTTTTGGGGGAGGCAATGAGCAGTTCTTC.

The chain combines TRBV30 with TRBJ2-6, with 7 bases fitting TRBD1. There are 13 residues in the CDR3. The germline gives CDR1 GTSNPN, CDR2 SVGIG (reference sequence). V shed 7 bases and J 2 bases; nucleotides not matched to a gene: 2. CDR3 sequence: CAFGTAGANVLTF. For the CDR3, the DNA is TGTGCCTTCGGGACAGCTGGGGCCAACGTCCTGACTTTC.

V and J are TRBV5-1 and TRBJ1-2, with TRBD1 matching over 7 bases. With V trimmed by 6 bases and J by 4 bases, 12 bases remained unmatched. CDR1 is SGHRS and CDR2 is YFSETQ in the germline V gene. CDR3 length: 15 amino acids. CDR3 bases: TGCGCCAGCAACCTACGGACAGGCAGTAGCTATGGCTACACCTTC. Translating gives CASNLRTGSSYGYTF. Looking up the rest from reference TRBV5-1 and TRBJ1-2 gives the full variable domain: KAGVTQTPRYLIKTRGQQVTLSCSPISGHRSVSWYQQTPGQGLQFLFEYFSETQRNKGNFPGRFSGRQFSNSRSEMNVSTLELGDSALYLCASNLRTGSSYGYTFGSGTRLTVV.

V and J are TRBV19 and TRBJ2-7, with TRBD2 matching over 10 bases. The germline V gene encodes CDR1 LNHDA and CDR2 SQIVND (reference sequence). The CDR3 has 18 amino acids. V was pared by 5 bases and J by 1 base, with 14 bases of the junction left unmatched. This chain's CDR3 is CASSPTARLAGLSYEQYF. In DNA form, the CDR3 reads TGTGCCAGTAGTCCTACCGCCAGACTAGCGGGTTTATCCTACGAGCAGTACTTC.

The genes are TRBV25-1 and TRBJ1-2, with 7 bases identical to TRBD1. Germline V gene lookup returns CDR1 MGHDK and CDR2 SYGVNS. This CDR3 spans 13 amino acids. The V and J ends lost 3 bases and 4 bases, in that order; junction bases with no gene match: 2. CDR3 coding DNA: TGTGCCAGCAGTGAGGGACAGCTCTATGGCTACACCTTC. Translated: CASSEGQLYGYTF.

The chain links TRBV7-3 to TRBJ2-2; D not resolved. CDR1 SGHTA and CDR2 FQGTGA come from the germline V gene. There are 16 residues in the CDR3. Between the trimmed V and J ends, which lost 4 bases and 6 bases, there was a span of 18 bases. This chain's CDR3 is CASSSNRVLTPGELFF. The CDR3 DNA sequence: TGTGCCAGCAGCTCCAACCGGGTCCTAACACCCGGGGAGCTGTTTTTT.

CDR3 coding DNA: TGTGCCACCAGTGGCAGTCAAACCGGGACTAGCGGGGGTAATGAGCAGTTCTTC. Amino acids: CATSGSQTGTSGGNEQFF. The chain is built from TRBV24-1 and TRBJ2-1; 14 nucleotides agree with TRBD2. V gave up 5 bases and J gave up 7 bases; unmatched junction bases: 12. This CDR3 is 18 amino acids long. In germline, CDR1 is KGHDR, CDR2 SFDVKD.

The chain employs TRBV7-3 and TRBJ1-2, with D perhaps matching TRBD1 (6 bases). The CDR3 consists of 14 residues. Trimming removed 2 bases at V and 4 bases at J, with 11 bases between. CDR1 is SGHTA, CDR2 FQGTGA, per germline. CDR3 sequence (DNA): TGTGCCAGCAGCTTATCAGGGGCTGGCTATGGCTACACCTTC. Translated: CASSLSGAGYGYTF. The variable domain in full, completed from reference TRBV7-3 and TRBJ1-2, reads GAGVSQTPSNKVTEKGKYVELRCDPISGHTALYWYRQSLGQGPEFLIYFQGTGAADDSGLPNDRFFAVRPEGSVSTLKIQRTERGDSAVYLCASSLSGAGYGYTFGSGTRLTVV.

The rearrangement uses TRBV4-1 and TRBJ2-7, with 7 bases fitting TRBD1. The J segment lost 2 bases and the V segment lost 2 bases, leaving 9 bases of the junction unmatched. Germline-derived CDR1 and CDR2 are MGHRA and YSYEKL. There are 16 residues in the CDR3. Written as DNA, the CDR3 is TGCGCCAGCAGCCAAAGCGTCGGCAGGGGGACCTACGAGCAGTACTTC. It yields the protein CASSQSVGRGTYEQYF.